Detailed here is one TCR beta chain. Its cognate antigen is unknown. All donors were healthy HIV-negative adults lacking recent acute infections or vaccinations. Germline V gene lookup returns CDR1 SNHLY and CDR2 FYNNEI. J was trimmed by 5 bases and V by 11 bases; bases with no gene match: 16. The CDR3 covers 17 residues. Some clones are missing from TCRdb's copy, which holds only in-frame ones; the method was immunoSEQ multiplex PCR. This table holds about half a million clones, 79% found once. These data come from a study of shared clonotypes between healthy human individuals. General study results and limits: The donor pool, a small one, limited the genetic and exposure-history diversity represented.

The chain carries TRBV2 and TRBJ2-5; 14 bases fit TRBD2. The sequenced sample was PBMCs. This clonotype originated in a woman in her thirties or forties in good health. Some clones in this sample may be carry-over from other donors' samples. CDR3 residues: CASGLAGVRQSGETQYF. The CDR3 region has the DNA TGTGCCTCGGGACTAGCGGGAGTTAGGCAATCGGGGGAGACCCAGTACTTC.